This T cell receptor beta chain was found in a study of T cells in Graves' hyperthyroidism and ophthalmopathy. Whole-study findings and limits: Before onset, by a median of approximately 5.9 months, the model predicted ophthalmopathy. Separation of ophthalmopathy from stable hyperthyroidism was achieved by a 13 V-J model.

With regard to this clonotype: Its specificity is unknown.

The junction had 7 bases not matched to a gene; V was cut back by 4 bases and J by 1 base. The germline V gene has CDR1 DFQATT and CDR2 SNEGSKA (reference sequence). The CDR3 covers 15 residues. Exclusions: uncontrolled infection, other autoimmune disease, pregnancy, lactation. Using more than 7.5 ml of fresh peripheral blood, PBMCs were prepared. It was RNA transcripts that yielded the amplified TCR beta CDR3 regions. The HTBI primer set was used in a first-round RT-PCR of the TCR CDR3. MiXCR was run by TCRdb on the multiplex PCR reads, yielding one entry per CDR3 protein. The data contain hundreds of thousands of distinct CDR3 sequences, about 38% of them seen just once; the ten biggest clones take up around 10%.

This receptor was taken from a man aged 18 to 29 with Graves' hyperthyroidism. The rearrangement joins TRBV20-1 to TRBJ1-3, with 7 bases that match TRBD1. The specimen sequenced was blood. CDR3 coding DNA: TGCAGTGCTAATGAACAGGGGACATCTGGAAACACCATATATTTT. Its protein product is CSANEQGTSGNTIYF.